This TCR beta chain was identified in a study of blood T cell repertoires in COVID-19 (TCRdb year 2020). Some background on the complete study: Samples from collaborators originated in the United States, Italy and Spain and spanned both the acute and convalescent phases of COVID-19. The material from the prospective study consisted of cDNA or gDNA derived from T cells, B-cell-depleted T cells, or PBMCs. The dataset comprised deeply sampled blood TCRbeta repertoires from subjects exposed to, actively infected with, or recovered from COVID-19. The repertoires were made available in a free public database intended to serve as a resource for research on the immune response to SARS-CoV-2. Samples came from the ongoing ImmuneRACE study (first 160 participants) plus 1,254 subjects from 6 global collaborators. A de-identified subject ID, COVID-19 status, age in years and sex were almost always included in the sample metadata. Where available, HLA class I and class II types were taken from metadata supplied by the sample provider and were not determined by assay-based typing.

Taken from cysteine to phenylalanine, the CDR3 has 18 residues. Here the CDR3 DNA is all that survives: 54 bases in frame from base 1. CDR1 and CDR2 are drawn from the germline V gene: SGDLS, YYNGEE. At the junction V is shortened by 1 base and J by 2 bases; bases outside the gene matches: 7. Each collaborating institution followed its own protocols to collect whole blood in K2EDTA tubes. For TCRbeta analysis, collaborators shipped samples as frozen whole blood, isolated PBMCs, or DNA extracted from either of those sample types. Concerning this clone: What this receptor recognizes is not known. No much larger clone exists at a distance of one base, and base qualities are not known.

Here is what the overall study found, with its caveats: The amount of clinical and demographic metadata varied by source and participant and was provided uncurated.

TCRbeta CDR3 regions were amplified from genomic DNA using the immunoSEQ Assay, a bias-controlled multiplex PCR. Per the source publication's procedure: The number of nucleated cells in each sample was estimated from the amplification of reference gene primers within the assay. To quantify the absolute abundance of each unique TCRbeta CDR3 rearrangement, sequence reads were collapsed and filtered. For each sample, productive Simpson clonality was calculated as the square root of Simpson's diversity index across productive rearrangements. Sourced from immuneACCESS, this table was stored by TCRdb with only in-frame sequences that have V and J called. A share of the clones is absent; for the studies checked, an unresolved V gene accounts for under half, and the remainder has no known explanation. The V and J calls and clone size were taken over from that table, and D and trimming were inferred from the DNA. This sample comprises tens of thousands of clones, approximately 80% of them detected only once. The ten largest make up under 5% of the sample.

The sequence was obtained from a woman aged 70-85 years with acute or convalescent COVID-19. The V gene is TRBV9 and the J gene is TRBJ2-3, and TRBD2 aligns with 13 junction nucleotides. Sequencing used peripheral blood. The DNA sequence reads TGTGCCAGCAGCGTATCAGGACTAGCGGGGGATTCCACAGATACGCAGTATTTT. This encodes CASSVSGLAGDSTDTQYF.